A selection of T cell receptor beta chains follows, all from one sample in a study of sequential checkpoint blockade in melanoma. Assay used: immunoSEQ multiplex PCR; TCRdb lists only in-frame clones, some missing. The repertoire holds 450 to 550 clones, with under 25% as singletons. This specimen was tumor tissue (inferred from file names), taken from a patient given nivolumab and ipilimumab in sequence. The receptors were sampled from a human donor with melanoma. Both conserved end residues are part of each CDR3. D genes are given only for firm matches. The size field is filled for only some rows; it gives once, few, many or a size class.

CDR3nt	CDR3aa	d_gene	v_gene	j_gene	abundance
TGTGCCAGCAGTTCTCCCATTGGACAGGGAAACACTGAAGCTTTCTTT	CASSSPIGQGNTEAFF	TRBD1	TRBV6-8	TRBJ1-1	.
TGTGCCAGCAGTTACTCCTTTGGCTACGAGCAGTACTTC	CASSYSFGYEQYF	.	TRBV6-8	TRBJ2-7	few
TGTGCCAGCAGTTTCGGGTCTGGAAACACCATATATTTT	CASSFGSGNTIYF	.	TRBV28	TRBJ1-3	.
TGTGCCAGCAGTTATCACCCGACCACGGAAGCTTTCTTT	CASSYHPTTEAFF	.	TRBV9	TRBJ1-1	few